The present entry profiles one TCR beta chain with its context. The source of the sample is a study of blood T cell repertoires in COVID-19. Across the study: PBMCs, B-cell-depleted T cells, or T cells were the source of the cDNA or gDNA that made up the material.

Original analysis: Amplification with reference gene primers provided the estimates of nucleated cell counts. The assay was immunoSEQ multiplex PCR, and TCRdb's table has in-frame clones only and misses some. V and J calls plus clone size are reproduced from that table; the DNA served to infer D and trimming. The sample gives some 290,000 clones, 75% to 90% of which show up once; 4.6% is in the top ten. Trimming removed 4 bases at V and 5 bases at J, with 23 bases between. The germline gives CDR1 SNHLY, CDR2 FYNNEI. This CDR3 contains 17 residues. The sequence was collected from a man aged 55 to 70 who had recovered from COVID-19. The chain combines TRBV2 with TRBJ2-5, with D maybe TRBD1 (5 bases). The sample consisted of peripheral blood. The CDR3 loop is CASSAWPQGLGMETQYF. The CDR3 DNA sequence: TGTGCCAGCAGTGCATGGCCTCAGGGTCTCGGTATGGAGACCCAGTACTTC.